This T cell receptor (beta chain) was found in a study of T-cell reconstitution after alpha-beta-depleted transplantation in children. This clonotype came up many times. Unique molecular identifiers tagged the TCRbeta library. MiXCR, applied by TCRdb to the PCR reads, yields one record per CDR3 protein. The sample shows around 410,000 distinct CDR3 sequences, approximately 10% of them seen only once. Germline CDR1 ENHRY, CDR2 SYGVKD. The CDR3 is 11 residues long. V was clipped by 6 bases and J by 6 bases, with 6 bases between them. The TCR originated in a human donor who donated a stem cell graft to a child with acute myeloid leukemia. The chain has TRBV10-3 and TRBJ2-1, with D possibly being TRBD2 (5 bases). The sequences come from PBMCs from the stem cell graft donor, collected from the stem cell graft. As DNA, the CDR3 is TGTGCCATCAGCCGGGGCAATGAGCAGTTCTTC. Its translation is CAISRGNEQFF.